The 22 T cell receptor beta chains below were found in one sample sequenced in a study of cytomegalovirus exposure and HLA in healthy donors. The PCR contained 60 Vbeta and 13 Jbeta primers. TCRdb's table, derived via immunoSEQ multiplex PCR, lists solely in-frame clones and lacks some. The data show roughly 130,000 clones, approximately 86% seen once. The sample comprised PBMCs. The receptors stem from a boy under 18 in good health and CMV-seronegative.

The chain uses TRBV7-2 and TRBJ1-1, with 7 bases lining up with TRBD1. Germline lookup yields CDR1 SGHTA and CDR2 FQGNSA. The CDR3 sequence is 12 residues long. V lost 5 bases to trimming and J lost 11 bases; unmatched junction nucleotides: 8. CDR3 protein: CASSRTQGVAFF. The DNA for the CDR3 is TGTGCCAGCAGCCGAACCCAGGGGGTGGCTTTCTTT.

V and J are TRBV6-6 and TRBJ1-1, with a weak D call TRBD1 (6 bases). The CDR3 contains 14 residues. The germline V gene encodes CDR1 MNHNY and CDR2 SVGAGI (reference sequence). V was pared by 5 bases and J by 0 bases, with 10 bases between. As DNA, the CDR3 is TGTGCCAGCAGTCAGGACAGCATGAACACTGAAGCTTTCTTT. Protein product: CASSQDSMNTEAFF.

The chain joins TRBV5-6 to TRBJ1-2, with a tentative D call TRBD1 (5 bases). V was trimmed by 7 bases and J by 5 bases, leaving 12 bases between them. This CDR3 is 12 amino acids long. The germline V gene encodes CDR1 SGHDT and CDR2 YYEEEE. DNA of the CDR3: TGTGCCAGCGGGTCGGGGGGGTATGGCTACACCTTC. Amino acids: CASGSGGYGYTF.

CDR3 protein: CASEREGATDTQYF. The CDR3 DNA sequence: TGCGCCAGTGAGCGGGAGGGAGCTACAGATACGCAGTATTTT. The chain couples TRBV5-1 to TRBJ2-3; 10 bases are a match to TRBD2. V was pared by 8 bases and J by 3 bases, with 6 bases of the junction left unmatched. The CDR3 has 14 amino acids. Germline V lookup: CDR1 SGHRS, CDR2 YFSETQ.

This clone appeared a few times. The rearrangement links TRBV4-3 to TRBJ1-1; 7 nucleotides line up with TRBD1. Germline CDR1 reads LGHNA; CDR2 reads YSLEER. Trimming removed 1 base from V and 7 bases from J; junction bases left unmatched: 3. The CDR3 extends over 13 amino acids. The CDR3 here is CASSQAGTDEAFF. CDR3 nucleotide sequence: TGCGCCAGCAGCCAAGCCGGGACAGATGAAGCTTTCTTT.

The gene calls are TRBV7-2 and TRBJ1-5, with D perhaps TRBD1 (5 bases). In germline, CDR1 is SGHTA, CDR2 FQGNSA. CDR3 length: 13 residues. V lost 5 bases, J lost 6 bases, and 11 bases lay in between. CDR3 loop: CASSARDLQPQHF. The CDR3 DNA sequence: TGTGCCAGCAGCGCCAGGGATCTTCAGCCCCAGCATTTT.

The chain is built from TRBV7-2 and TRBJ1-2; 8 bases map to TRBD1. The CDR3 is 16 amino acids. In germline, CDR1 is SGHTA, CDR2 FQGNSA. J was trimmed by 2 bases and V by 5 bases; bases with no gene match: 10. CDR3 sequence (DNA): TGTGCCAGCAGCGGGACAGGTGATAAGAACAACTATGGCTACACCTTC. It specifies CASSGTGDKNNYGYTF.

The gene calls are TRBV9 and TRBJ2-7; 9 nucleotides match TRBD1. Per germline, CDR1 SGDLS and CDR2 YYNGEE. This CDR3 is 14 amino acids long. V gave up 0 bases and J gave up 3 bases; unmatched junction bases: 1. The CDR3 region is CASSVGTGDYEQYF. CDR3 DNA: TGTGCCAGCAGCGTAGGGACAGGGGACTACGAGCAGTACTTC.

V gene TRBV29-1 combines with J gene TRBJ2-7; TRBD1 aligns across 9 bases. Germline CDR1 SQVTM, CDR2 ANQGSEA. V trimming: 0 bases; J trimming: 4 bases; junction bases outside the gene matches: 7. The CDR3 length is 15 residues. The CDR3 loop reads CSVEEPGQGEYEQYF. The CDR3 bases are TGCAGCGTTGAAGAACCGGGACAGGGAGAATACGAGCAGTACTTC.

This CDR3 is CASSVTPAGITDTQYF. The DNA for the CDR3 is TGTGCCAGCAGCGTAACCCCTGCGGGGATAACAGATACGCAGTATTTT. V is TRBV9 and J is TRBJ2-3; maybe TRBD2 (6 bases). V was pared by 1 base and J by 3 bases, with 15 bases between. This CDR3 region has 16 residues. Germline assignment: CDR1 SGDLS and CDR2 YYNGEE.

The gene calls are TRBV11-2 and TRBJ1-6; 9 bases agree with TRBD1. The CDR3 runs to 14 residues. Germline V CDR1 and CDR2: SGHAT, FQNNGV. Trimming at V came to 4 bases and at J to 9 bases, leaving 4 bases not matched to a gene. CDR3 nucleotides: TGTGCCAGCAGCTCCGACAGGGGGAGTTCACCCCTCCACTTT. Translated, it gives CASSSDRGSSPLHF.

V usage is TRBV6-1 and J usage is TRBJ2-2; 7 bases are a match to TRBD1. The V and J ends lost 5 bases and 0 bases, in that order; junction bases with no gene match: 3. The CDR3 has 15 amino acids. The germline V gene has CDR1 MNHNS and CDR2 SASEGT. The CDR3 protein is CASSSQGPNTGELFF. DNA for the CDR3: TGTGCCAGCAGTTCACAGGGGCCGAACACCGGGGAGCTGTTTTTT.

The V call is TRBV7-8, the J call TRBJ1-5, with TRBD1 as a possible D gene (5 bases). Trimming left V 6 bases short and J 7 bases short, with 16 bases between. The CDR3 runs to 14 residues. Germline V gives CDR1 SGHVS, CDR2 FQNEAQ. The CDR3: CASSPGTGGQPQHF. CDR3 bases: TGTGCCAGCAGTCCGGGGACGGGAGGACAGCCCCAGCATTTT.

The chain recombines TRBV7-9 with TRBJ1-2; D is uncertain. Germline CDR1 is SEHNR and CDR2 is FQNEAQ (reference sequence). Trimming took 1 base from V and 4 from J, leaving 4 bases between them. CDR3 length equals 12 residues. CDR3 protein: CASSLGSYGYTF. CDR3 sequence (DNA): TGTGCCAGCAGCTTAGGGAGCTATGGCTACACCTTC.

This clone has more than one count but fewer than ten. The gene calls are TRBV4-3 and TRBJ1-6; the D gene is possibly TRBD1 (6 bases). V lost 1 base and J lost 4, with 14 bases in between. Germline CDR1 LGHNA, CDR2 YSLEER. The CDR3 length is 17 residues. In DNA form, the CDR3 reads TGCGCCAGCAGCCAAGGGGGCACAGGGTCTTATAATTCACCCCTCCACTTT. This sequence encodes CASSQGGTGSYNSPLHF.

CDR3 DNA sequence: TGCGCCAGCAGCCCGGACAGGGAGAACATGAACACTGAAGCTTTCTTT. Encoded protein: CASSPDRENMNTEAFF. V gene TRBV5-1 combines with J gene TRBJ1-1, with 8 bases lining up with TRBD1. Germline V lookup: CDR1 SGHRS, CDR2 YFSETQ. The length of the CDR3 is 16 residues. Trimming removed 4 bases from V and 0 bases from J; junction bases left unmatched: 8.

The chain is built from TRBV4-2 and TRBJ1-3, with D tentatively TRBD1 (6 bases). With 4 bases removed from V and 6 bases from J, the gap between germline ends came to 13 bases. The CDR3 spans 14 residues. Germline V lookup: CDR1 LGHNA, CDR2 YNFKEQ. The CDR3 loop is CASSPQGGVNTIYF. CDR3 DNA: TGTGCCAGCAGCCCACAGGGTGGAGTAAACACCATATATTTT.

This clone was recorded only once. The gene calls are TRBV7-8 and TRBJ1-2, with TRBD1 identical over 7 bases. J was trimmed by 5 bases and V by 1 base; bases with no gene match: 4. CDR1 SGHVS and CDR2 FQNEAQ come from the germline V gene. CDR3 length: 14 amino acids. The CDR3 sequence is CASSLGDSLYGYTF. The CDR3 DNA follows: TGTGCCAGCAGCTTAGGGGACAGTCTATATGGCTACACCTTC.

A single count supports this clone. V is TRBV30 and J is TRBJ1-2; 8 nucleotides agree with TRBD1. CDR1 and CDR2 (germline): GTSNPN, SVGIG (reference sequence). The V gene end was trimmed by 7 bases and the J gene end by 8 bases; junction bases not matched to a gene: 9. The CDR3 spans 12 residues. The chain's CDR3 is CASFQGAGGYTF. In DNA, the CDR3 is TGTGCCTCTTTCCAGGGGGCGGGGGGCTACACCTTC. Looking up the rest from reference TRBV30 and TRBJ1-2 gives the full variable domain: SQTIHQWPATLVQPVGSPLSLECTVEGTSNPNLYWYRQAAGRGLQLLFYSVGIGQISSEVPQNLSASRPQDRQFILSSKKLLLSDSGFYLCASFQGAGGYTFGSGTRLTVV.

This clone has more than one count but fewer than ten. CDR3 sequence: CASSQDGTVNYGYTF. As DNA, the CDR3 is TGCGCCAGCAGCCAAGATGGGACAGTAAACTATGGCTACACCTTC. V usage is TRBV4-3 and J usage is TRBJ1-2, with TRBD1 matching over 7 bases. The V gene end was trimmed by 0 bases and the J gene end by 2 bases; junction bases not matched to a gene: 3. The CDR3 length is 15 residues. In germline, CDR1 is LGHNA, CDR2 YSLEER.

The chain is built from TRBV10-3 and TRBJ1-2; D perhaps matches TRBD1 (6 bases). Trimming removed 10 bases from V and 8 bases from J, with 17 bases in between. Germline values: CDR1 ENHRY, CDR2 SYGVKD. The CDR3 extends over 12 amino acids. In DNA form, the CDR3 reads TGTGCCAGCTCAACAGGGTATCTAGGCTACACCTTC. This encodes CASSTGYLGYTF.

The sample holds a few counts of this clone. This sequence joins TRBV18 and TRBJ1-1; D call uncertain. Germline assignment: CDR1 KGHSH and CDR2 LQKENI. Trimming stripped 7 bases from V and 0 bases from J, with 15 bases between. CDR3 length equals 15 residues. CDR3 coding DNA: TGTGCCAGCTTACGGTCTTCTGAGATGAACACTGAAGCTTTCTTT. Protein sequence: CASLRSSEMNTEAFF.